The entry that follows covers one T cell receptor beta chain sequence. Germline V CDR1 and CDR2: SGHKS, YYEKEE (reference sequence). The CDR3 covers 12 residues. Trimming took off 4 bases at V and 2 bases at J, with 7 bases between the two ends. This sample is drawn from a study of shared clonotypes between healthy human individuals. The method was immunoSEQ multiplex PCR; TCRdb's version includes in-frame clones alone and lacks a portion of them. The table shows over 300,000 clones, with around 90% occurring only once. Study donors comprised healthy, HIV-negative adults devoid of recent acute infection or vaccination. Each sample came from a Caucasian adult donor living in Nashville, Tennessee.

This chain joins TRBV5-5 and TRBJ2-7, with a tentative D call TRBD1 (5 bases). The TCR was taken from a man younger than 35 in good health. Sequencing was performed on memory CD8+ T cells sorted from blood. The subset was: CD45RO+ cells pooled with CCR7-negative TemRA cells. The chain's CDR3 is CASSPTAYEQYF. CDR3 sequence (DNA): TGTGCCAGCAGCCCGACAGCCTACGAGCAGTACTTC.